This is a list of T cell receptor beta chains from one sample in a study of blood T cell repertoires in COVID-19. Profiling relied on immunoSEQ multiplex PCR, and the TCRdb table lists in-frame clones only, not all of them. The repertoire holds a few hundred thousand clones, roughly 84% seen once, with 1.2% to 1.5% in the top ten. Specimen: PBMCs or T cells enriched from blood (not recorded which). These receptors originate from a woman aged 18-35 years who had been exposed to COVID-19. Each CDR3 is given with its conserved first and last residue. A D gene is named only where the DNA matches it firmly. The size field is filled for only some rows; it gives once, few, many or a size class.

clone size,D gene,V gene,J gene,CDR3 DNA,CDR3 protein
-,-,TRBV11-3,TRBJ2-2,TGTGCCAGCAGCTTCGAGGAGGCCGGGGAGCTGTTTTTT,CASSFEEAGELFF
-,TRBD2,TRBV7-9,TRBJ2-1,TGTGCCAGCAGCGCAGCGGGGAGCTCCTACAATGAGCAGTTCTTC,CASSAAGSSYNEQFF
few,TRBD1,TRBV11-2,TRBJ1-2,TGTGCCAGCAGCTTAGGGCGGACAGGGGGCGAGTATGGCTACACCTTC,CASSLGRTGGEYGYTF
once,-,TRBV19,TRBJ2-7,TGTGCCAGTAGTACAGGGGATTCCTACGAGCAGTACTTC,CASSTGDSYEQYF
-,-,TRBV28,TRBJ1-3,TGTGCCAGCAGTTTTCGGTATCCAGGCTACTCTGGAAACACCATATATTTT,CASSFRYPGYSGNTIYF
-,TRBD2,TRBV4-2,TRBJ2-3,TGTGCCAGCAGCCAAGAGGGACTAGCGGGAGGGGCGGATACGCAGTATTTT,CASSQEGLAGGADTQYF
-,TRBD2,TRBV7-3,TRBJ2-3,TGTGCCAGCAGCCGAACTAGCGGGGAGCGCACAGATACGCAGTATTTT,CASSRTSGERTDTQYF
-,-,TRBV6-5,TRBJ2-3,TGTGCCAGCAGCCTGGCGAGGGGGGGGACAGATACGCAGTATTTT,CASSLARGGTDTQYF
-,-,TRBV6-5,TRBJ1-2,TGTGCCACCCTTACAGGGACTAACTATGGCTACACCTTC,CATLTGTNYGYTF
-,-,TRBV11-1,TRBJ1-5,TGTGCCAGCAGCGGAGGTCAGGATCAGCCCCAGCATTTT,CASSGGQDQPQHF
-,-,TRBV7-8,TRBJ1-3,TGTGCCAGCAGCTTCGGGGATCTAAGTGGAAACACCATATATTTT,CASSFGDLSGNTIYF
-,-,TRBV1,TRBJ1-5,TGCACCAGCAGCCAAGATCTTGGTGCGGATACAGGGGGTGTGTATAGCAATCAGCCCCAGCATTTT,CTSSQDLGADTGGVYSNQPQHF
-,-,TRBV6-5,TRBJ1-5,TGTGCCAGCAGTTACTCACAGGGTCCCAATCAGCCCCAGCATTTT,CASSYSQGPNQPQHF
-,-,TRBV7-8,TRBJ1-2,TGTGCCAGCAGCTTAGTTACTAACTATGGCTACACCTTC,CASSLVTNYGYTF
-,-,TRBV28,TRBJ1-5,TGTGCCAGCGGCAGGGATCAGCCCCAGCATTTT,CASGRDQPQHF
-,-,TRBV6-5,TRBJ2-7,TGTGCCAGCGTCCGGGGGATCCGCTACGAGCAGTACTTC,CASVRGIRYEQYF
-,TRBD1,TRBV30,TRBJ2-6,TGTGCCTTCACTGCCGGGACAGACTCTGGGGCCAACGTCCTGACTTTC,CAFTAGTDSGANVLTF
-,-,TRBV28,TRBJ1-6,TGTGCCAGCAGTTCCCGAAGTTCGGGTTCACCCCTCCACTTT,CASSSRSSGSPLHF
-,-,TRBV28,TRBJ1-1,TGTGCCAGCCAATCACCGGGAGCCGGCACCGGCCCTGAAGCTTTCTTT,CASQSPGAGTGPEAFF
-,TRBD1,TRBV7-2,TRBJ1-1,TGTGCCAGCAGCTTAGGACAGGGTACTGAAGCTTTCTTT,CASSLGQGTEAFF
-,-,TRBV11-3,TRBJ1-1,TGTGCCAGCAGCATCAGGGGGAACACTGAAGCTTTCTTT,CASSIRGNTEAFF
-,TRBD1,TRBV29-1,TRBJ2-7,TGCAGCGTTTCCGCAGGGGGCCCCTACGAGCAGTACTTC,CSVSAGGPYEQYF
-,TRBD1,TRBV9,TRBJ1-2,TGTGCCAGCAGCGCGACCGGGACAGTTTATGGCTACACCTTC,CASSATGTVYGYTF
-,-,TRBV18,TRBJ1-5,TGTGCCAGCTCATTAGAGGGGGTCTGGAATCAGCCCCAGCATTTT,CASSLEGVWNQPQHF
-,TRBD2,TRBV5-5,TRBJ2-7,TGTGCCAGCAGCTTGGAGCTTACGAGCGGGAGACACTACGAGCAGTACTTC,CASSLELTSGRHYEQYF
-,TRBD2,TRBV7-2,TRBJ2-4,TGTGCCAGCAACTACGCCCTGACTCTAGCGGTAGCCAAAAACATTCAGTACTTC,CASNYALTLAVAKNIQYF
-,-,TRBV12-3/TRBV12-4,TRBJ2-3,TGTGCCAGCAGCGCGGGACAGACGCAGTATTTT,CASSAGQTQYF
-,-,TRBV19,TRBJ2-3,TGTGCCAGTAGTCTCGGGACAGATACGCAGTATTTT,CASSLGTDTQYF
-,TRBD1,TRBV7-6,TRBJ1-6,TGTGCCAGCAGCTTTGGACAGGGTAATTCACCCCTCCACTTT,CASSFGQGNSPLHF
-,-,TRBV27,TRBJ2-3,TGTGCCAGCAGACTAGCCGATACGCAGTATTTT,CASRLADTQYF
-,TRBD1,TRBV19,TRBJ2-2,TGTGCCAGTAGTAAAGGGGGCAACACCGGGGAGCTGTTTTTT,CASSKGGNTGELFF
-,-,TRBV7-3,TRBJ1-1,TGTGCCAGCAGCTTCGGGTTGAACACTGAAGCTTTCTTT,CASSFGLNTEAFF
-,TRBD1,TRBV10-2,TRBJ1-6,TGCGCCAGCAGTGGGACAGGACAGAATTCACCCCTCCACTTT,CASSGTGQNSPLHF
-,TRBD1,TRBV10-3,TRBJ2-2,TGTGCCATCAGTGGTGGTAGGGGGCAACGCACCGGGGAGCTGTTTTTT,CAISGGRGQRTGELFF
-,-,TRBV3-1/TRBV3-2,TRBJ1-4,TGTGCCAGCAGCCAAGTAGAGGCAGGACTTAATGAAAAACTGTTTTTT,CASSQVEAGLNEKLFF
-,TRBD1,TRBV28,TRBJ1-1,TGTGCCAGCAGTTCTCTCCCGACAGGGGGCGATGACAGCACTGAAGCTTTCTTT,CASSSLPTGGDDSTEAFF
-,-,TRBV11-3,TRBJ1-3,TGTGCCAGCAGCTTTGGGGCGAGAGGAAACACCATATATTTT,CASSFGARGNTIYF
-,-,TRBV4-3,TRBJ2-3,TGCGCCAGCAGCCAAGTCAACGCAGGAGATACGCAGTATTTT,CASSQVNAGDTQYF
-,TRBD1,TRBV4-1,TRBJ1-5,TGCGCCAGCAGCCAAGAGCGGACAGGGGGAATGAATCAGCCCCAGCATTTT,CASSQERTGGMNQPQHF
-,-,TRBV10-3,TRBJ2-1,TGTGCCATCAGTGAAGAGGGAAGCAATGAGCAGTTCTTC,CAISEEGSNEQFF
-,-,TRBV5-1,TRBJ1-4,TGCGCCAGCAGCTTGGTAAACACAAAAGAAAAACTGTTTTTT,CASSLVNTKEKLFF
-,-,TRBV5-4,TRBJ2-1,TGTGCCAGCAGCTTGGTAGGGGGGGATCTTCCCAATGAGCAGTTCTTC,CASSLVGGDLPNEQFF